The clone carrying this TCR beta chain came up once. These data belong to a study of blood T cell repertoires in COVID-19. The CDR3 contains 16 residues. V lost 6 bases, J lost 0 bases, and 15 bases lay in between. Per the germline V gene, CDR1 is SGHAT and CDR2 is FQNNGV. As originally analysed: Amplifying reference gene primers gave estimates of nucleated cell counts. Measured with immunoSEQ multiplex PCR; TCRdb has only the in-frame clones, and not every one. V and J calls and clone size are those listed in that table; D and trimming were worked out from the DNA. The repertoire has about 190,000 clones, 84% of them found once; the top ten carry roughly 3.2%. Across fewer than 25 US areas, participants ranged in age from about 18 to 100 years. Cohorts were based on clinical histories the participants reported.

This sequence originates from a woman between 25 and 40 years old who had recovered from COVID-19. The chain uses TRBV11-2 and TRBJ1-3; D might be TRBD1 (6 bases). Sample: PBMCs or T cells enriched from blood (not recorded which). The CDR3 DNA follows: TGTGCCAGCAGGGGGGGGGCCCCAAGCTCTGGAAACACCATATATTTT. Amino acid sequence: CASRGGAPSSGNTIYF. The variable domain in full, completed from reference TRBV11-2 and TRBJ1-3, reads EAGVAQSPRYKIIEKRQSVAFWCNPISGHATLYWYQQILGQGPKLLIQFQNNGVVDDSQLPKDRFSAERLKGVDSTLKIQPAKLEDSAVYLCASRGGAPSSGNTIYFGEGSWLTVV.